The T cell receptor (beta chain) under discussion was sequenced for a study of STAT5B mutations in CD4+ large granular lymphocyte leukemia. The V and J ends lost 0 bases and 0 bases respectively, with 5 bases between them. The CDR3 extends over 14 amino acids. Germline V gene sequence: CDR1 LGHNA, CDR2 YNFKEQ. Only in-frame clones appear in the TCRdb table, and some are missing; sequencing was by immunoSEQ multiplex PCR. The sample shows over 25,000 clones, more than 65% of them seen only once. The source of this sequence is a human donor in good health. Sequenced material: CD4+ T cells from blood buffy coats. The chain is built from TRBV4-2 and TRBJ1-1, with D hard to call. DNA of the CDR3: TGTGCCAGCAGCCAAGATCCCATGAACACTGAAGCTTTCTTT. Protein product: CASSQDPMNTEAFF.